Below, 9 T cell receptor beta chains from the same sample are listed, as sequenced in a study of graft-versus-host responses after intestinal transplantation. The protocol was immunoSEQ multiplex PCR, while the TCRdb copy is restricted to in-frame clones and leaves out a portion. The repertoire holds roughly 120,000 clones, with around nine tenths as singletons. Their recognized antigens are unknown. The sequencing here drew on unstimulated CD4+ T cells sorted from spleen or lymph node cells, taken before transplant. These receptors originate from a human donor who was the organ donor for an intestinal transplant.

V and J are TRBV5-1 and TRBJ2-7, with D tentatively TRBD1 or TRBD2 (5 bases each). Germline V gene sequence: CDR1 SGHRS, CDR2 YFSETQ. CDR3 length: 14 amino acids. The germline V and J ends were trimmed by 4 bases and 1 base, with 12 bases remaining between them. CDR3 region: CASSRRDGSYEQYF. The DNA of the CDR3 is TGCGCCAGCAGCCGCCGGGACGGATCCTACGAGCAGTACTTC.

This clone was observed a handful of times. The chain uses TRBV6-1 and TRBJ2-2; the D is unclear. The CDR3 runs 15 residues. Trimming removed 2 bases at V and 1 base at J, with 8 bases between. Per the germline V gene, CDR1 is MNHNS and CDR2 is SASEGT. CDR3 nucleotide sequence: TGTGCCAGCAGTGAAAACCCCCTGAACACCGGGGAGCTGTTTTTT. This codes for CASSENPLNTGELFF.

This clone was recorded once. The DNA for the CDR3 is TGTGCCACCACAGGGACGCAGGGGGCGCCAGCTTTCTTT. This encodes CATTGTQGAPAFF. V and J are TRBV28 and TRBJ1-1; 8 bases map to TRBD1. The CDR3 extends over 13 amino acids. The V gene's germline CDR1 is MDHEN and CDR2 SYDVKM. Germline trimming cut 10 bases from V and 10 bases from J; bases unmatched to any gene: 14. The full variable domain, in which reference TRBV28 and TRBJ1-1 provide the parts outside the CDR3, is DVKVTQSSRYLVKRTGEKVFLECVQDMDHENMFWYRQDPGLGLRLIYFSYDVKMKEKGDIPEGYSVSREKKERFSLILESASTNQTSMYLCATTGTQGAPAFFGQGTRLTVV.

This clone was observed a handful of times. The V and J genes are TRBV20-1 and TRBJ2-7, with D tentatively TRBD2 (5 bases). Trimming removed 3 bases from V and 2 bases from J, with 5 bases in between. The CDR3 contains 11 residues. CDR1 is DFQATT, CDR2 SNEGSKA, per germline (reference sequence). CDR3 bases: TGCAGTGCTAGCGGGACCTACGAGCAGTACTTC. Translating it yields CSASGTYEQYF.

The chain carries TRBV10-2 and TRBJ1-5; D might be TRBD1 (5 bases). V was trimmed by 4 bases and J by 6 bases, leaving 7 bases between them. Germline CDR1 and CDR2: WSHSY and SAAADI. This CDR3 is built from 12 residues. CDR3 protein: CASSAGSQPQHF. In DNA, the CDR3 is TGCGCCAGCAGTGCAGGGAGTCAGCCCCAGCATTTT.

The CDR3: CAISDSRRQGDGYTF. In DNA form, the CDR3 reads TGTGCCATCAGTGACTCTCGGCGCCAGGGGGATGGCTACACCTTC. The chain joins TRBV10-3 to TRBJ1-2; 7 positions agree with TRBD1. The germline gives CDR1 ENHRY, CDR2 SYGVKD. J gave up 6 bases and V 3 bases, and 10 bases lay outside the gene matches. CDR3 length: 15 amino acids.

The V call is TRBV7-9, the J call TRBJ1-2; no definite D call. The V gene lost 1 base and the J gene lost 6 bases, with 15 bases spanning the gap. The V gene's germline CDR1 is SEHNR and CDR2 FQNEAQ (reference sequence). The CDR3 is 15 residues long. CDR3 protein: CASSLEVLASNGYTF. The CDR3 DNA reads TGTGCCAGCAGCTTAGAGGTGTTGGCCTCCAATGGCTACACCTTC.

The CDR3 reads CASSGGRYNEQFF. The CDR3 nucleotides are TGCGCCAGCAGTGGGGGGCGCTACAATGAGCAGTTCTTC. The rearrangement uses TRBV10-1 and TRBJ2-1; D is possibly TRBD1 (6 bases). The V end lost 4 bases, the J end lost 3 bases, and 7 bases lay between the germline ends. The CDR3 extends over 13 amino acids. Looked up from germline, CDR1 is WNHNN and CDR2 is SYGVQD (reference sequence).

The J gene is TRBJ2-2, the V gene TRBV7-3; 9 nucleotides agree with TRBD1. The CDR3 spans 14 residues. CDR1 is SGHTA and CDR2 is FQGTGA in the germline V gene. Germline trimming cut 5 bases from V and 6 bases from J; bases unmatched to any gene: 4. The CDR3 loop reads CASSARQGAGELFF. The DNA for the CDR3 is TGTGCCAGCAGCGCCCGACAGGGGGCCGGGGAGCTGTTTTTT.